This T cell receptor (beta chain) was sequenced in a study of blood T cell repertoires in COVID-19. Whole-study context: From T cells, B-cell-depleted T cells, or PBMCs came the material, which was cDNA or gDNA.

The germline CDR1 and CDR2 sequences are SGDLS and YYNGEE. After removal of 2 bases from V and 2 bases from J, the junction contained 3 bases not matched to a gene. CDR3 length: 14 residues. There are a few counts of this clone. Libraries were prepared by immunoSEQ multiplex PCR; TCRdb keeps only in-frame clonotypes and omits some of them. The sample includes more than 110,000 clones, 84% seen only once; the top ten take 8.8%. This TCR derives from a woman older than 75 in a cohort sampled during active or convalescent COVID-19. The sequenced sample consisted of peripheral blood. J is TRBJ2-5 and V is TRBV9, with TRBD2 matching 7 bases. The CDR3: CASSVGGLQETQYF. The CDR3 nucleotides are TGTGCCAGCAGCGTGGGGGGGTTACAAGAGACCCAGTACTTC. The full variable domain, with the rest looked up from reference TRBV9 and TRBJ2-5, is DSGVTQTPKHLITATGQRVTLRCSPRSGDLSVYWYQQSLDQGLQFLIQYYNGEERAKGNILERFSAQQFPDLHSELNLSSLELGDSALYFCASSVGGLQETQYFGPGTRLLVL.